The clone carrying this TCR beta chain was picked up many times. The CDR3 runs to 13 residues. V was shortened by 5 bases and J by 10 bases, with 17 bases between the two germline ends. Germline-derived CDR1 and CDR2 are MNHNS and SASEGT. These data originate in a study of T-cell reconstitution after alpha-beta-depleted transplantation in children. Unique molecular identifiers were incorporated during preparation of the TCRbeta library. One entry per CDR3 protein, called by TCRdb with MiXCR from the PCR reads. The sample yields about 230,000 distinct CDR3 sequences, 12% seen once. The chain joins TRBV6-1 to TRBJ1-1; D is undetermined. The receptor comes from a human donor who donated a stem cell graft to a child with acute lymphoblastic leukemia. The material sequenced was PBMCs from the stem cell graft donor, taken from the stem cell graft. The CDR3 loop is CASSPRQPSVAFF. The CDR3 region has the DNA TGTGCCAGCAGTCCTCGGCAGCCCTCGGTAGCTTTCTTT.